This is a list of T cell receptor beta chains from one sample in a study of CD8 T cells in ankylosing spondylitis. TCRdb redid the calling of the 5' RACE reads with MiXCR, one entry per CDR3 protein. The sample holds fewer than 400,000 distinct CDR3 sequences; 20% to 25% are singletons and the top ten take 15% to 20%. Sequenced sample: blood, either unsorted or a sorted T cell fraction (not recorded which). All receptors come from a male donor with ankylosing spondylitis. Each CDR3 is given with its conserved first and last residue. D genes are given only for firm matches. Clone size appears in some rows only: once, few, many, or a class for an expanded clone.

d_gene | j_gene | abundance | v_gene | CDR3nt | CDR3aa
NA | TRBJ2-1 | few | TRBV6-2/TRBV6-3 | TGTGCCAGCAGAAGGGGACTTTCCCTGAGGGCCTACAATGAGCAGTTCTTC | CASRRGLSLRAYNEQFF
NA | TRBJ1-5 | few | TRBV19 | TGTGCCAGTAGTCCGTATGTCCATCAGCCCCAGCATTTT | CASSPYVHQPQHF
TRBD1 | TRBJ2-7 | few | TRBV12-3/TRBV12-4 | TGTGCCAGCAGGCGACAGGGTTTGGGAAGCTACGAGCAGTACTTC | CASRRQGLGSYEQYF
NA | TRBJ2-5 | few | TRBV4-3 | TGCGCCAGCAGCCAAGATTCGACAGTCCAAGAGACCCAGTACTTC | CASSQDSTVQETQYF
TRBD1 | TRBJ2-1 | NA | TRBV2 | TGTGCCAGCACCCAATCCAGGACAGGGGATGGTAATGAGCAGTTCTTC | CASTQSRTGDGNEQFF
TRBD1 | TRBJ2-1 | few | TRBV20-1 | TGCAGTGCTTACAGACCGGGACAGGGGGGTGAGCAGTTCTTC | CSAYRPGQGGEQFF
NA | TRBJ2-3 | few | TRBV7-2 | TGTGCCAGCAGCTTATCCCGGTTAGTGGATACGCAGTATTTT | CASSLSRLVDTQYF
NA | TRBJ2-7 | few | TRBV7-8 | TGTGCCAGCAGCTTAAGGTGGGGTCGTTCCTACGAGCAGTACTTC | CASSLRWGRSYEQYF
NA | TRBJ2-1 | few | TRBV5-1 | TGCGCCAGCAGCTTCTTTGGGGCTCATGAGCAGTTCTTC | CASSFFGAHEQFF
TRBD2 | TRBJ2-7 | many | TRBV12-3/TRBV12-4 | TGTGCCAGCAGTCCGAGAGCGGGGAGCTCCTACGAGCAGTACTTC | CASSPRAGSSYEQYF
NA | TRBJ2-1 | few | TRBV28 | TGTGCCAGCAGTTTATGGACTGGGGACTTGCGTGGGAATGAGCAGTTCTTC | CASSLWTGDLRGNEQFF
TRBD1 | TRBJ1-3 | few | TRBV12-3/TRBV12-4 | TGTGCCAGCAGCCTCGGGACAGTTGGAAACACCATATATTTT | CASSLGTVGNTIYF
NA | TRBJ2-3 | NA | TRBV12-3/TRBV12-4 | TGTGCCAGCAGTTTAAGGCTACCCCGCACAGATACGCAGTATTTT | CASSLRLPRTDTQYF
TRBD2 | TRBJ2-1 | NA | TRBV4-1 | TGCGCCAGCAGCCAAAGGGGGACTAGCTTTTATGAGCAGTTCTTC | CASSQRGTSFYEQFF
NA | TRBJ1-2 | NA | TRBV10-3 | TGTGCCATCAGTGACGGGGTCGGCTACACCTTC | CAISDGVGYTF
NA | TRBJ2-1 | NA | TRBV7-3 | TGTGCCAGCAGCTTAAATACAGGGATTTACAATGAGCAGTTCTTC | CASSLNTGIYNEQFF
TRBD1 | TRBJ1-1 | few | TRBV4-1 | TGCGCCAGCAGCCATGGCGGGGGACAGGTTGGGGTTGAAGCTTTCTTT | CASSHGGGQVGVEAFF
TRBD2 | TRBJ2-1 | few | TRBV7-3 | TGTGCCAGCAGCACAGCTCGGAAAGCGGGAGAGGGGAATGAGCAGTTCTTC | CASSTARKAGEGNEQFF
TRBD1 | TRBJ2-1 | NA | TRBV25-1 | TGTGCCAGCAGTGATCCAAAGGGGGCGAGAGGATCTTCCTACAATGAGCAGTTCTTC | CASSDPKGARGSSYNEQFF
NA | TRBJ2-3 | NA | TRBV20-1 | TGCAGTGCTCCTCGGACCGGTAGCACAGATACGCAGTATTTT | CSAPRTGSTDTQYF
TRBD2 | TRBJ2-7 | few | TRBV7-6 | TGTGCCAGCAGTCAAAGACTAGCGGGGGGAAACTACGAGCAGTACTTC | CASSQRLAGGNYEQYF
NA | TRBJ2-5 | few | TRBV7-8 | TGTGCCAGCAGCTTAGAGACCATTGAGACCCAGTACTTC | CASSLETIETQYF
TRBD2 | TRBJ2-4 | NA | TRBV20-1 | TGCAGTGCTAGTCACCCGGGAGGGAACATTCAGTACTTC | CSASHPGGNIQYF
TRBD1 | TRBJ2-1 | few | TRBV27 | TGTGCCAGCAGTTTAAGACAGGGTGGATACAATGAGCAGTTCTTC | CASSLRQGGYNEQFF
TRBD2 | TRBJ2-7 | few | TRBV7-9 | TGTGCCAGCAGCTTAGGAGCGGGAGACACCCACGAGCAGTACTTC | CASSLGAGDTHEQYF
TRBD2 | TRBJ2-5 | few | TRBV6-5 | TGTGCCAGCAGTTACGTGACTAGCGGGGACCAAGAGACCCAGTACTTC | CASSYVTSGDQETQYF
NA | TRBJ2-1 | NA | TRBV5-1 | TGCGCCAGCAGCTTCCTAGTTCACAATGAGCAGTTCTTC | CASSFLVHNEQFF
NA | TRBJ1-3 | NA | TRBV5-5 | TGTGCCAGCAGCTTGAACACCGGCTCTGGAAACACCATATATTTT | CASSLNTGSGNTIYF
TRBD1 | TRBJ1-1 | NA | TRBV29-1 | TGCAGCGTTGGGACAGGGGTGGGCACTGAAGCTTTCTTT | CSVGTGVGTEAFF
NA | TRBJ2-1 | few | TRBV4-3 | TGCGCCAGCAGTATAGGGGGACCATACAATGAGCAGTTCTTC | CASSIGGPYNEQFF
NA | TRBJ2-3 | few | TRBV12-3/TRBV12-4 | TGTGCCAGCACCCCTGGAGGGGTTACGCAGTATTTT | CASTPGGVTQYF
NA | TRBJ2-1 | NA | TRBV27 | TGTGCCAGCAGTTTAGGATCGAGGGGCTATGAGCAGTTCTTC | CASSLGSRGYEQFF
NA | TRBJ2-2 | few | TRBV7-3 | TGTGCCAGCAGCTTTTTCGGAGAGTCTTGGGCCACCGGGGAGCTGTTTTTT | CASSFFGESWATGELFF
TRBD1 | TRBJ2-4 | NA | TRBV20-1 | TGCAGTGCCAGGACAGGGTTGGGGAACATTCAGTACTTC | CSARTGLGNIQYF
NA | TRBJ2-3 | few | TRBV20-1 | TGCAGTGCTGACAAGGGGGCGGGGGATACGCAGTATTTT | CSADKGAGDTQYF